This TCR beta chain came from a study of Ad26.COV2.S vaccination and SARS-CoV-2 variants. Turning to the study itself: Into the muscle, Ad26.COV2.S was dosed once or twice, 56 days apart.

This clone was seen a handful of times. No antigen is known for it. Notes on the study in general: People who got the vaccine had more spike-specific TCR breadth than people who got placebo. Overall T cell responses may have been underestimated by the analyses of TCR breadth and depth.

As to treatment: roughly 19 received Ad26.COV2.S at low or high dose, single or two shots; 5 received placebo; per-sample allocation not given. Sampling was performed 63 days after the first vaccine or placebo injection. Here immunoSEQ multiplex PCR was the method, and the copy in TCRdb shows in-frame clones only, minus some. The table includes 250,000 to 300,000 clones, around 87% detected once. Germline lookup yields CDR1 SGHKS and CDR2 YYEKEE (reference sequence). The CDR3 totals 16 residues. J gave up 6 bases and V 1 base, and 11 bases lay outside the gene matches. The rearrangement uses TRBV5-5 and TRBJ2-3; 7 nucleotides match TRBD2. The TCR originated in a person between 18 and 60 years old who received the Ad26.COV2.S COVID-19 vaccine or a placebo. Here the sequenced sample was peripheral blood, taken in a trial of Ad26.COV2.S vaccine versus placebo. This CDR3 is CASSLSGGGPGDTQYF. The CDR3 nucleotides read TGTGCCAGCAGCTTGTCGGGGGGAGGACCCGGGGATACGCAGTATTTT.